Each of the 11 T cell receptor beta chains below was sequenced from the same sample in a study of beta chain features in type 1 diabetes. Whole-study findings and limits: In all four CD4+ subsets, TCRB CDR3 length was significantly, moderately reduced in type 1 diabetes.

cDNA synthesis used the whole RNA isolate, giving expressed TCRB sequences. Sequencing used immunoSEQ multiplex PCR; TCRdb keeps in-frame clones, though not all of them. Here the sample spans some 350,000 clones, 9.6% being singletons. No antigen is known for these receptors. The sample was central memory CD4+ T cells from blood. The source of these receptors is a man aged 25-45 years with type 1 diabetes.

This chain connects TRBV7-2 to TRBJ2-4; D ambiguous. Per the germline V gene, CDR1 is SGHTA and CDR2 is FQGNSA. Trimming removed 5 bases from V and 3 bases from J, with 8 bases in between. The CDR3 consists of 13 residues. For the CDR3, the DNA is TGTGCCAGCAGCCCCGCGATCAAAAACATTCAGTACTTC. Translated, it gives CASSPAIKNIQYF.

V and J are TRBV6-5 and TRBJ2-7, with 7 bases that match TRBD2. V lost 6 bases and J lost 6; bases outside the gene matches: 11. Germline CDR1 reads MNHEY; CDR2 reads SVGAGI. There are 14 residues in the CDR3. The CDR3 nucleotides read TGTGCCAGCAGCTTGGCGGGAGTACCGGGCGAGCAGTACTTC. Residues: CASSLAGVPGEQYF.

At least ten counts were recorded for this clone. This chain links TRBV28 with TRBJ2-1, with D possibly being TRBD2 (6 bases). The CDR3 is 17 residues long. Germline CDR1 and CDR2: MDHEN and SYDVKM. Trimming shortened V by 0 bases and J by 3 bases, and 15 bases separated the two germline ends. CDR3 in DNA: TGTGCCAGCAGTTTATGGGCTAGCGCGACGAACTACAATGAGCAGTTCTTC. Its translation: CASSLWASATNYNEQFF.

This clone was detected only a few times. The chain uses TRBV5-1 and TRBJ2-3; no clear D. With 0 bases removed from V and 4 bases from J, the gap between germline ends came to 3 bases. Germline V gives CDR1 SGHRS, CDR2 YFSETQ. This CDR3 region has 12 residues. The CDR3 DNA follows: TGCGCCAGCAGCTTGGGGGCAGATACGCAGTATTTT. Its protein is CASSLGADTQYF. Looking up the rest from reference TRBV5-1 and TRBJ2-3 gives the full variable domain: KAGVTQTPRYLIKTRGQQVTLSCSPISGHRSVSWYQQTPGQGLQFLFEYFSETQRNKGNFPGRFSGRQFSNSRSEMNVSTLELGDSALYLCASSLGADTQYFGPGTRLTVL.

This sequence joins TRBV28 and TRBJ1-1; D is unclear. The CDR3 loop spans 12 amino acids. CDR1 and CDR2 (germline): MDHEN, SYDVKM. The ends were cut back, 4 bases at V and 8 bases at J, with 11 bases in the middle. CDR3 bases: TGTGCCAGCAGTTCACGTCGGGAAGAAGCTTTCTTT. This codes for CASSSRREEAFF.

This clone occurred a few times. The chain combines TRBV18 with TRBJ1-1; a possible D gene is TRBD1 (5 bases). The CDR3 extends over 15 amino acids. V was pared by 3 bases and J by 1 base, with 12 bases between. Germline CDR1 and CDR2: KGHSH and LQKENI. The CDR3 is CASSPTGAWNTEAFF. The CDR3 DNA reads TGTGCCAGCTCACCGACTGGGGCGTGGAACACTGAAGCTTTCTTT.

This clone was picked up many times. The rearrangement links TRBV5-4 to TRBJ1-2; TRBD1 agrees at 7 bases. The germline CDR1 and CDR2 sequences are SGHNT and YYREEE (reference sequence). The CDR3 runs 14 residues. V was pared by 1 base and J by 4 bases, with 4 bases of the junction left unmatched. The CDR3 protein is CASSLPGTVYGYTF. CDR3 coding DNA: TGTGCCAGCAGCTTGCCCGGGACAGTCTATGGCTACACCTTC.

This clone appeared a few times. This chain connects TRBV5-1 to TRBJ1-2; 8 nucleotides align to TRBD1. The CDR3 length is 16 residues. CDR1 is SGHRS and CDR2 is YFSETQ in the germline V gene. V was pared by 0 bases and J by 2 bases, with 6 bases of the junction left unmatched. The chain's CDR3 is CASSLATGQDNYGYTF. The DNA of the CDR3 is TGCGCCAGCAGCTTGGCCACGGGACAGGACAACTATGGCTACACCTTC.

The CDR3: CASSPLDDPLHNEQFF. CDR3 DNA: TGTGCCAGCAGCCCACTAGATGACCCTCTTCACAATGAGCAGTTCTTC. The rearrangement links TRBV11-2 to TRBJ2-1, with D perhaps matching TRBD2 (5 bases). V was trimmed by 5 bases and J by 5 bases, leaving 19 bases between them. The CDR3 is 16 residues long. Germline V CDR1 and CDR2: SGHAT, FQNNGV. Complete variable domain (other parts from reference TRBV11-2 and TRBJ2-1): EAGVAQSPRYKIIEKRQSVAFWCNPISGHATLYWYQQILGQGPKLLIQFQNNGVVDDSQLPKDRFSAERLKGVDSTLKIQPAKLEDSAVYLCASSPLDDPLHNEQFFGPGTRLTVL.

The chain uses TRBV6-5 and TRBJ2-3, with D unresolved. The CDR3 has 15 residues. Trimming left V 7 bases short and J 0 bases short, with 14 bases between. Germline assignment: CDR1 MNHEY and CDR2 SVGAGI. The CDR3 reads CASIVNHLSTDTQYF. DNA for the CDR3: TGTGCCAGCATCGTAAACCATCTCAGCACAGATACGCAGTATTTT.

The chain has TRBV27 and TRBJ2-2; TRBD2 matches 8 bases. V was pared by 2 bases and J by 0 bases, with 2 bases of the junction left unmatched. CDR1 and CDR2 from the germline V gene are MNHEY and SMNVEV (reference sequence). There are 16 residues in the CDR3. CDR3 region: CASSLLLAANTGELFF. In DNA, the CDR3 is TGTGCCAGCAGTTTACTACTAGCGGCGAACACCGGGGAGCTGTTTTTT.